This T cell receptor beta chain was found in a study of blood T cell repertoires in COVID-19. Under the authors' procedure: Reference gene primer amplification gave nucleated cell count estimates. Using immunoSEQ multiplex PCR, the repertoire was profiled, and TCRdb retains in-frame clones only, with some absent. That table supplies the V and J calls and clone size; D and trimming were determined from the DNA. The data show about 60,000 clones, 72% seen once. This clone has a handful of counts. Germline CDR1 is LGHNA and CDR2 is YSLEER. The CDR3 is 17 residues long. The V gene end was trimmed by 4 bases and the J gene end by 0 bases; junction bases not matched to a gene: 4.

This TCR was recovered from an older woman with COVID-19, enrolled during active disease. Input material: peripheral blood. J is TRBJ1-6 and V is TRBV4-3; 9 bases fit TRBD1. The CDR3 spells CASSLDRGSSYNSPLHF. The DNA for the CDR3 is TGCGCCAGCAGCCTCGACAGGGGGAGCTCCTATAATTCACCCCTCCACTTT.